This T cell receptor beta chain appears in the sequencing data of a study of control samples from healthy donors and cancer patients. Generated by immunoSEQ multiplex PCR, the TCRdb table keeps only in-frame clones and is missing some. Of 150,000 to 160,000 clones in the sample, about 93% were seen once. This CDR3 spans 16 amino acids. The V gene end was trimmed by 5 bases and the J gene end by 5 bases; junction bases not matched to a gene: 11. Germline CDR1 and CDR2: SGHTA and FQGTGA. The source of this sequence is a man aged 50 to 59 in good health. The rearrangement uses TRBV7-3 and TRBJ2-2, with 7 positions matching TRBD1. The sample comprised blood. DNA for the CDR3: TGTGCCAGCAGCACCCGGGACAGCGGTGGGACCGGGGAGCTGTTTTTT. Its protein is CASSTRDSGGTGELFF.